This entry lists 3 T cell receptor beta chains sequenced from one sample in a study of OX40 agonist ivuxolimab in advanced cancers. Clones were sequenced by immunoSEQ multiplex PCR, and TCRdb holds only the in-frame ones, with some missing. The table lists 100,000 to 150,000 clones, around 90% of them singletons, with 0.8% to 1% in the top ten. Here the sequenced sample was CD4+ or CD8+ T cells sorted from blood, taken in a trial of the OX40 agonist ivuxolimab. These receptors all stem from an adult with an advanced solid tumor such as melanoma, head and neck, liver or kidney cancer.

The V and J genes are TRBV30 and TRBJ1-2; D is unclear. V was pared by 2 bases and J by 8 bases, with 15 bases between. The germline V gene has CDR1 GTSNPN and CDR2 SVGIG (reference sequence). This CDR3 is built from 13 residues. This chain's CDR3 is CAWSLSSRGGYTF. The CDR3, as DNA: TGTGCCTGGAGTTTGAGCTCCCGTGGGGGCTACACCTTC.

With respect to this clone: A junction boundary mismatches the germline segment, possibly from a read error. The chain combines TRBV19 with TRBJ1-3, with TRBD1 matching over 7 bases. This CDR3 is 15 amino acids long. Germline V gives CDR1 LNHDA, CDR2 SQIVND (reference sequence). CDR3 bases: TGTGCCAGTAGTATTGAGGGGGCCTCTGGAGACACCATATATTTT. Its protein is CASSIEGASGDTIYF.

The V call is TRBV5-4, the J call TRBJ1-4; 9 positions agree with TRBD1. The CDR3 extends over 14 amino acids. From germline, CDR1 is SGHNT and CDR2 YYREEE (reference sequence). V was pared by 4 bases and J by 5 bases, with 3 bases of the junction left unmatched. CDR3 DNA: TGTGCCAGCAGCCTCGGGACAGGGAATGAAAAACTGTTTTTT. Translating gives CASSLGTGNEKLFF.